The rows below give T cell receptor beta chains drawn from one sample of a study of cytomegalovirus exposure and HLA in healthy donors. Repertoires were generated with immunoSEQ multiplex PCR, while TCRdb's copy carries only in-frame clones and drops some. The clone table shows about 96,000 clones, with the ten largest holding 3% to 4%. Source material: PBMCs. The source of these receptors is a woman in her twenties or thirties in good health and CMV-seronegative. The CDR3 runs from the conserved cysteine through the conserved F or W. D genes are given only for firm matches.

TRBV7-2,NA,TRBJ1-1,TGTGCCAGCAGCTTGTCCAACTTCGAAGCTTTCTTT,CASSLSNFEAFF
TRBV7-8,TRBD1,TRBJ1-5,TGTGCCAGCACCTTCGGGACAGGAGTTCTTCAGCCCCAGCATTTT,CASTFGTGVLQPQHF
TRBV7-9,NA,TRBJ1-1,TGTGCCAGCAGCTTATCGCGGAACACTGAAGCTTTCTTT,CASSLSRNTEAFF
TRBV29-1,NA,TRBJ1-2,TGCAGCGTTGAAATAAGAGTGGTCGGGGGGAACTATGGCTACACCTTC,CSVEIRVVGGNYGYTF
TRBV7-9,NA,TRBJ2-4,TGTGCCAGCAGCCCCCGGGATAGCGCGGGAAACATTCAGTACTTC,CASSPRDSAGNIQYF
TRBV2,NA,TRBJ1-4,TGTGCCAGCAGTGAACCCGGCGAGGATGAAAAACTGTTTTTT,CASSEPGEDEKLFF
TRBV5-4,TRBD1,TRBJ2-3,TGTGCCAGCAGCCGGGACAGGTACAGTGATACGCAGTATTTT,CASSRDRYSDTQYF
TRBV6-5,TRBD1,TRBJ1-1,TGTGCCGCGAAACGGACAGGGGGAACTGAAGCTTTCTTT,CAAKRTGGTEAFF
TRBV7-3,NA,TRBJ2-3,TGTGCCAGCAGCAGTGGGGCAGGGGGCACAGATACGCAGTATTTT,CASSSGAGGTDTQYF
TRBV4-1,TRBD1,TRBJ2-5,TGCGCCAGCAGCCAAGGGACAGGCCGCGAGACCCAGTACTTC,CASSQGTGRETQYF
TRBV11-2,NA,TRBJ2-1,TGTGCCAGCAGCTTAGGCGGGGTTGACAATGAGCAGTTCTTC,CASSLGGVDNEQFF
TRBV19,TRBD1,TRBJ1-1,TGTGCCAGTAGTATTCAGGGGGGTTCGAACACTGAAGCTTTCTTT,CASSIQGGSNTEAFF
TRBV28,TRBD1,TRBJ1-1,TGTGCCAGCAGTCCCTGGACAGGCCAAGTAGGCACTGAAGCTTTCTTT,CASSPWTGQVGTEAFF
TRBV11-2,TRBD1,TRBJ1-1,TGTGCCAGCAGCTTAGGAGCAGGGGGTGAAGCTTTCTTT,CASSLGAGGEAFF
TRBV27,NA,TRBJ2-2,TGTGCCAGCAGTAGTAAGCGGTACACCGGGGAGCTGTTTTTT,CASSSKRYTGELFF
TRBV28,TRBD2,TRBJ2-3,TGTGCCAGCCGACCCTGGGGGACTAGCGGGAGCACAGATACGCAGTATTTT,CASRPWGTSGSTDTQYF
TRBV19,TRBD2,TRBJ2-1,TGTGCCAGTAGTATCAGGGCGGGAGGGTACAATGAGCAGTTCTTC,CASSIRAGGYNEQFF
TRBV6-1,TRBD1,TRBJ1-2,TGTGCCAGCAGTGAATCAGGGGGGCCGAACTATGGCTACACCTTC,CASSESGGPNYGYTF
TRBV11-3,NA,TRBJ1-3,TGTGCCAGCAGCTTTTCAGGGGTCGGAAACACCATATATTTT,CASSFSGVGNTIYF
TRBV5-1,NA,TRBJ2-7,TGCGCCAGCAGCTTGGAGGGCGGGGGCCACGAGCAGTACTTC,CASSLEGGGHEQYF
TRBV7-9,TRBD2,TRBJ2-1,TGTGCCAGCAGCTCATCCGGGACTAGCTCCTACAATGAGCAGTTCTTC,CASSSSGTSSYNEQFF
TRBV18,TRBD1,TRBJ2-7,TGTGCCAGCTCCCGGGGGACAGGGGGCTTCGAGCAGTACTTC,CASSRGTGGFEQYF
TRBV6-5,TRBD1,TRBJ1-4,TGTGCCAGCAGTGCACAGGGGGCGCGGGTTGAAAAACTGTTTTTT,CASSAQGARVEKLFF
TRBV4-1,TRBD2,TRBJ2-7,TGCGCCAGCAGCGGGACTAGCGGGAGGGTCGAGCAGTACTTC,CASSGTSGRVEQYF
TRBV9,TRBD1,TRBJ2-7,TGTGCCAGCAGCGAGGGACAGGGATACGAGCAGTACTTC,CASSEGQGYEQYF
TRBV27,TRBD1,TRBJ1-1,TGTGCCAGCAGTTGGACAGGGGTGACTGAAGCTTTCTTT,CASSWTGVTEAFF
TRBV7-6,TRBD1,TRBJ2-7,TGTGCCAGCAGCGTAGGACCGGGACAGGGAATTTACGAGCAGTACTTC,CASSVGPGQGIYEQYF
TRBV5-8,TRBD2,TRBJ2-1,TGTGCCAGCAGCTTGGCTCTACTAGCGGGGAAGGGGTATGAGCAGTTCTTC,CASSLALLAGKGYEQFF
TRBV10-1,TRBD2,TRBJ2-7,TGCGCCAACGGGACTAGCGGGAGGTCGACCTACGAGCAGTACTTC,CANGTSGRSTYEQYF
TRBV2,TRBD1,TRBJ2-7,TGTGCCTGGGGGACAGGAGACTCCTACGAGCAGTACTTC,CAWGTGDSYEQYF
TRBV5-4,NA,TRBJ2-5,TGTGCCAGCAGCTTGGGGAGCCTAGCCGCCAGGCAAGAGACCCAGTACTTC,CASSLGSLAARQETQYF